The 13 T cell receptor beta chains below come from one sample, sequenced in a study of control samples from healthy donors and cancer patients. Here immunoSEQ multiplex PCR was the method, and the copy in TCRdb shows in-frame clones only, minus some. The table has more than 100,000 clones, roughly 91% seen once. The sequenced material came from PBMCs. The source of these receptors is a man in his fifties with head and neck cancer.

This clone was counted a single time. The chain links TRBV7-3 to TRBJ1-5; no reliable D call. Germline assignment: CDR1 SGHTA and CDR2 FQGTGA. Trimming took off 1 base at V and 0 bases at J, with 10 bases between the two ends. The CDR3 length is 16 residues. CDR3 coding DNA: TGTGCCAGCAGCTTAAGGGCAGGTTATAGCAATCAGCCCCAGCATTTT. The encoded protein is CASSLRAGYSNQPQHF.

The chain combines TRBV6-5 with TRBJ1-6; weak D call: TRBD1 (5 bases). Trimming removed 0 bases at V and 15 bases at J, with 18 bases between. The length of the CDR3 is 15 residues. Germline V CDR1 and CDR2: MNHEY, SVGAGI. The CDR3 nucleotides are TGTGCCAGCAGTTACTCGAGAGGCAGGGCTAATTTCCTCCACTTT. Encoded protein: CASSYSRGRANFLHF.

The CDR3 DNA is TGCGCCAGCAGCCTTGGACAGGGCGAGGAAAAACTGTTTTTT. Protein product: CASSLGQGEEKLFF. This chain connects TRBV5-1 to TRBJ1-4, with 8 bases identical to TRBD1. The CDR3 has 14 amino acids. The V and J ends lost 4 bases and 8 bases, in that order; junction bases with no gene match: 7. Germline V gives CDR1 SGHRS, CDR2 YFSETQ.

This chain joins TRBV19 and TRBJ1-2; 7 bases align to TRBD1. Per the germline V gene, CDR1 is LNHDA and CDR2 is SQIVND (reference sequence). With V trimmed by 3 bases and J by 4 bases, 2 bases remained unmatched. The CDR3 runs to 13 residues. CDR3 DNA: TGTGCCAGTAGTATGGGGGACAGCTATGGCTACACCTTC. It translates to CASSMGDSYGYTF.

This sequence joins TRBV5-4 and TRBJ2-1; D ambiguous. Trimming removed 1 base at V and 7 bases at J, with 6 bases between. The CDR3 is 12 amino acids. CDR1 SGHNT and CDR2 YYREEE come from the germline V gene (reference sequence). The CDR3 DNA reads as TGTGCCAGCAGCTTGATCCCGAATGAGCAGTTCTTC. Translated, it gives CASSLIPNEQFF.

The chain is built from TRBV28 and TRBJ1-2; no firm D call. Looked up from germline, CDR1 is MDHEN and CDR2 is SYDVKM. The germline V and J ends were trimmed by 6 bases and 4 bases, with 12 bases remaining between them. The CDR3 has 13 residues. DNA for the CDR3: TGTGCCAGCAGGACGATCTCGTTCTATGGCTACACCTTC. This gives the protein CASRTISFYGYTF.

The rearrangement uses TRBV19 and TRBJ2-1; 8 nucleotides align to TRBD1. J was trimmed by 2 bases and V by 8 bases; bases with no gene match: 5. Looked up from germline, CDR1 is LNHDA and CDR2 is SQIVND (reference sequence). This CDR3 region has 14 residues. The CDR3 is CASGQGLAYNEQFF. The CDR3 DNA sequence: TGTGCCAGTGGACAGGGCTTGGCCTACAATGAGCAGTTCTTC.

The J gene is TRBJ1-5, the V gene TRBV6-5; D gene uncertain. CDR1 and CDR2 from the germline V gene are MNHEY and SVGAGI. Between the trimmed V and J ends, which lost 6 bases and 4 bases, there was a span of 13 bases. This CDR3 has 14 amino acids. The CDR3 DNA sequence: TGTGCCAGCAGAGGTTCGGCGGGGAATCAGCCCCAGCATTTT. This sequence encodes CASRGSAGNQPQHF.

V usage is TRBV19 and J usage is TRBJ1-6, with D perhaps TRBD1 (5 bases). The CDR3 is 14 amino acids. Per the germline V gene, CDR1 is LNHDA and CDR2 is SQIVND (reference sequence). The germline V and J ends were trimmed by 10 bases and 8 bases, with 18 bases remaining between them. Here the CDR3 reads CATLPGTPDSPLHF. CDR3 coding DNA: TGTGCCACCCTCCCCGGGACCCCAGATTCACCCCTCCACTTT.

The chain employs TRBV18 and TRBJ1-6; the D gene is possibly TRBD1 (6 bases). The CDR3 has 15 amino acids. Deletions cut 4 bases from V and 7 bases from J, with 14 bases between. Looked up from germline, CDR1 is KGHSH and CDR2 is LQKENI. The CDR3 DNA sequence: TGTGCCAGCTCACAAGGACAGATGGGGAATTCACCCCTCCACTTT. It codes for CASSQGQMGNSPLHF.

This chain links TRBV5-6 with TRBJ1-4; 10 bases match TRBD1. Trimming at V came to 4 bases and at J to 7 bases, leaving 13 bases not matched to a gene. Germline V gene sequence: CDR1 SGHDT, CDR2 YYEEEE. This CDR3 is built from 17 residues. The CDR3 coding sequence is TGTGCCAGCAGCAACCGGGACAGGGGTCGGCTACGTGAAAAACTGTTTTTT. Translated: CASSNRDRGRLREKLFF. Complete variable domain (other parts from reference TRBV5-6 and TRBJ1-4): DAGVTQSPTHLIKTRGQQVTLRCSPKSGHDTVSWYQQALGQGPQFIFQYYEEEERQRGNFPDRFSGHQFPNYSSELNVNALLLGDSALYLCASSNRDRGRLREKLFFGSGTQLSVL.

The chain employs TRBV19 and TRBJ1-3; unclear D gene. V lost 6 bases and J 0 bases, leaving 12 bases between the germline ends. The CDR3 length is 15 residues. Germline V gene sequence: CDR1 LNHDA, CDR2 SQIVND (reference sequence). The CDR3 region has the DNA TGTGCCAGTAGAACAAGGGTGAGCTCTGGAAACACCATATATTTT. Encoded protein: CASRTRVSSGNTIYF.

V gene TRBV10-2 combines with J gene TRBJ2-1, with 12 nucleotides matching TRBD2. The germline V gene has CDR1 WSHSY and CDR2 SAAADI. The CDR3 spans 18 residues. The V and J ends lost 7 bases and 0 bases, in that order; junction bases with no gene match: 10. Written as DNA, the CDR3 is TGCGCCAGCATAGAACTAGCGGGGGGCAAGAGCTCCTACAATGAGCAGTTCTTC. This gives the protein CASIELAGGKSSYNEQFF.